The clone carrying this T cell receptor (beta chain) was seen a few times. Its antigen is as yet unknown. In germline, CDR1 is DFQATT, CDR2 SNEGSKA (reference sequence). V gave up 4 bases and J gave up 4 bases, with 14 bases separating them. The CDR3 runs to 13 residues. Patients included in sequencing had previously demonstrated CD8+CD57+ cell expansion by flow cytometry. All patients were therapy-naive when blood was sampled. The sample originates from a study of CD8+CD57+ T cells in acquired aplastic anemia. Study as a whole: Sorted CD4+ and CD8+ cell DNA averaged approximately 3.4 ug. Study findings and constraints: Patients and controls shared twenty-nine CD8+ CDR3 sequences.

Profiles of TCR beta VDJ and CDR3 were generated from a genomic DNA template. TCRdb passed the reads through MiXCR, listing each CDR3 protein once. The sample has some 140,000 distinct CDR3 sequences; about 52% are singletons. Material for sequencing was sorted CD4+, CD8+, or CD8+CD57+ T cells (not recorded which) from PBMCs. This TCR came from a human donor with aplastic anemia. This chain links TRBV20-1 with TRBJ2-7; D remains unclear. In nucleotides, the CDR3 is TGCAGTGCTAACGGACGAACCGGGTACGAGCAGTACTTC. As protein: CSANGRTGYEQYF.